These 14 T cell receptor beta chains originate from one sample sequenced in a study of T-cell memory formation after mild COVID-19. TCRdb recomputed calls from the 5' RACE reads with MiXCR, one row per CDR3 protein. The sample holds 400,000 to 500,000 distinct CDR3 sequences, around 20% seen once. Sequenced input: PBMCs or a T cell subset sorted from them (not recorded which). The receptors stem from an adult woman who had mild COVID-19 (a few samples of this study predate the infection). Cell type and time point are not known.

This clonotype has a handful of counts. The gene calls are TRBV7-9 and TRBJ2-1; maybe TRBD2 (6 bases). The CDR3 length is 16 residues. V lost 2 bases and J 2 bases, leaving 13 bases between the germline ends. In germline, CDR1 is SEHNR, CDR2 FQNEAQ (reference sequence). The CDR3 here is CASSLTSSGAYNEQFF. The CDR3, as DNA: TGTGCCAGCAGCTTAACTAGCTCGGGAGCCTACAATGAGCAGTTCTTC.

This clonotype came up a few times. The chain recombines TRBV7-3 with TRBJ2-5, with D unresolved. There are 14 residues in the CDR3. V was trimmed by 5 bases and J by 2 bases, leaving 12 bases between them. Germline CDR1 reads SGHTA; CDR2 reads FQGTGA. The CDR3 is CASSPDGTQETQYF. CDR3 sequence (DNA): TGTGCCAGCAGCCCAGACGGCACACAAGAGACCCAGTACTTC.

V usage is TRBV20-1 and J usage is TRBJ2-3; 10 bases map to TRBD2. Germline CDR1 and CDR2: DFQATT and SNEGSKA (reference sequence). The CDR3 totals 15 residues. V lost 3 bases, J lost 6 bases, and 9 bases stayed unmatched. The CDR3 DNA follows: TGCAGTGCTAGGAACTTAGCGGGGGGAGGGGATACGCAGTATTTT. This encodes CSARNLAGGGDTQYF.

This chain uses TRBV20-1 with TRBJ1-2, with D unresolved. V lost 0 bases and J lost 4, with 9 bases in between. Germline V CDR1 and CDR2: DFQATT, SNEGSKA (reference sequence). This CDR3 has 13 residues. The CDR3 loop reads CSARDLGSYGYTF. CDR3 nucleotide sequence: TGCAGTGCTAGAGATTTAGGGAGCTATGGCTACACCTTC.

This chain uses TRBV10-3 with TRBJ1-2, with 7 bases lining up with TRBD1. This CDR3 is built from 14 residues. CDR1 is ENHRY and CDR2 is SYGVKD in the germline V gene. V gave up 7 bases and J gave up 2 bases; unmatched junction bases: 7. CDR3 loop: CAINEGGANYGYTF. The DNA of the CDR3 is TGTGCCATCAATGAAGGGGGCGCGAACTATGGCTACACCTTC.

The chain joins TRBV19 to TRBJ2-7; TRBD1 aligns across 8 bases. The CDR3 is 15 residues long. The germline V gene has CDR1 LNHDA and CDR2 SQIVND (reference sequence). V trimming: 6 bases; J trimming: 2 bases; junction bases outside the gene matches: 9. CDR3 nucleotide sequence: TGTGCCAGTAGACGCGGGACAGGACTTCCCTACGAGCAGTACTTC. Amino acids: CASRRGTGLPYEQYF.

This clonotype was counted a few times. This chain connects TRBV6-5 to TRBJ1-1, with D possibly being TRBD1 (5 bases). Per the germline V gene, CDR1 is MNHEY and CDR2 is SVGAGI. The CDR3 runs 13 residues. Trimming removed 5 bases from V and 7 bases from J, with 14 bases in between. The CDR3 loop is CASSPGDSLEAFF. CDR3 coding DNA: TGTGCCAGCAGTCCTGGTGACAGCCTTGAAGCTTTCTTT.

The chain joins TRBV5-4 to TRBJ2-7; 11 bases fit TRBD2. This CDR3 spans 19 amino acids. The ends lost 0 bases at V and 0 bases at J; junction bases unmatched: 11. CDR1 and CDR2 from the germline V gene are SGHNT and YYREEE (reference sequence). In nucleotides, the CDR3 is TGTGCCAGCAGCTTGGGGGTGATTAAGGGGACTAGCGGCTCCTACGAGCAGTACTTC. It is translated as CASSLGVIKGTSGSYEQYF.

The sample holds a few counts of this clonotype. The chain joins TRBV5-4 to TRBJ2-2; 7 bases fit TRBD1. J was trimmed by 4 bases and V by 3 bases; bases with no gene match: 6. Germline V gives CDR1 SGHNT, CDR2 YYREEE (reference sequence). CDR3 length: 15 amino acids. In nucleotides, the CDR3 is TGTGCCAGCAGCTCCTCCCGGGACAGCACCGGGGAGCTGTTTTTT. Protein: CASSSSRDSTGELFF.

This clonotype was seen only a few times. The J gene is TRBJ2-1, the V gene TRBV7-2, with D possibly matching TRBD2 (6 bases). The CDR3 extends over 15 amino acids. The V gene's germline CDR1 is SGHTA and CDR2 FQGNSA. Trimming removed 0 bases from V and 7 bases from J, with 13 bases in between. This CDR3 reads CASSLAVLAKNEQFF. As DNA, the CDR3 is TGTGCCAGCAGCTTAGCTGTCCTAGCGAAGAATGAGCAGTTCTTC.

J is TRBJ2-7 and V is TRBV7-9; D is uncertain. The CDR3 has 13 amino acids. The germline V gene has CDR1 SEHNR and CDR2 FQNEAQ (reference sequence). Trimming shortened V by 10 bases and J by 3 bases, and 16 bases separated the two germline ends. Here the CDR3 DNA reads TGTGCCACGGACGCCGTTCTTAGCTACGAGCAGTACTTC. Protein product: CATDAVLSYEQYF.

This clonotype was detected a few times. A much larger clone is a single base away; this may be a read error. CDR3: CASTTVTGVYGYTF. The CDR3, as DNA: TGTGCCAGCACCACCGTGACAGGGGTCTATGGCTACACCTTC. The chain combines TRBV7-2 with TRBJ1-2, with TRBD1 matching over 8 bases. Losses at the gene ends were 7 bases for V and 4 bases for J; bases not matched to a gene: 8. CDR1 is SGHTA, CDR2 FQGNSA, per germline. The CDR3 spans 14 residues.

The gene calls are TRBV4-2 and TRBJ1-5; 8 bases agree with TRBD1. The CDR3 contains 16 residues. The V gene's germline CDR1 is LGHNA and CDR2 YNFKEQ. V dropped 0 bases and J dropped 7; count of bases not matched to a gene: 8. CDR3 in amino acids: CASSQDESTGAQPQHF. DNA of the CDR3: TGTGCCAGCAGCCAAGATGAATCGACAGGGGCACAGCCCCAGCATTTT.

V is TRBV6-5 and J is TRBJ2-5; TRBD2 agrees at 9 bases. The CDR3 runs 15 residues. The germline V gene has CDR1 MNHEY and CDR2 SVGAGI. With V trimmed by 2 bases and J by 2 bases, 3 bases remained unmatched. CDR3 DNA sequence: TGTGCCAGCAGTTACCCAGGACTAGCGCAAGAGACCCAGTACTTC. It specifies CASSYPGLAQETQYF.